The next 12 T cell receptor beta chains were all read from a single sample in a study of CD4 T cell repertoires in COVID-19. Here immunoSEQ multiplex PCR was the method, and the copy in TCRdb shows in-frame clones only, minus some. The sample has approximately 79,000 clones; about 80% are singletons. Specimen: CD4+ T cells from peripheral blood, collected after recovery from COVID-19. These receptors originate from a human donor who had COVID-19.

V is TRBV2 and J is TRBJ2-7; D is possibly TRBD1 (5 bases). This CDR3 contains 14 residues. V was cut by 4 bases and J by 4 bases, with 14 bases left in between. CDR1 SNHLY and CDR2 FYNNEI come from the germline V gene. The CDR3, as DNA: TGTGCCAGCAGTGGGCAGGGTTTAGGATACGAGCAGTACTTC. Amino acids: CASSGQGLGYEQYF.

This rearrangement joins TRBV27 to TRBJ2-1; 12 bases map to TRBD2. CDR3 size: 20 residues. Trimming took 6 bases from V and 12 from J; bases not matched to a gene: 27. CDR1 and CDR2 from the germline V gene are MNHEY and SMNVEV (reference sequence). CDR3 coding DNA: TGTGCCAGCAGACGGACCCTAGCGGGGGGGTCGGGCACAAATAGAATTGGGCAGTTCTTC. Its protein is CASRRTLAGGSGTNRIGQFF.

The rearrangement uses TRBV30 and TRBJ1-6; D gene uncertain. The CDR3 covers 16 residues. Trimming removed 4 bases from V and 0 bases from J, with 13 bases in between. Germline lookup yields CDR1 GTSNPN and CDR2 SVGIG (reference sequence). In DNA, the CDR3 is TGTGCCTGGACGGACGTAGGGAGCTCCTATAATTCACCCCTCCACTTT. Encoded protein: CAWTDVGSSYNSPLHF.

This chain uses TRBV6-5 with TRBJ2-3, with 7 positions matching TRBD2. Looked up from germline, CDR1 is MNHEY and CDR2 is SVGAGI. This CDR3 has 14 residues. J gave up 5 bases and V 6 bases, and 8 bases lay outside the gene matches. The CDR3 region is CASSREAGKDTQYF. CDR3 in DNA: TGTGCCAGCAGCCGGGAAGCGGGGAAAGATACGCAGTATTTT.

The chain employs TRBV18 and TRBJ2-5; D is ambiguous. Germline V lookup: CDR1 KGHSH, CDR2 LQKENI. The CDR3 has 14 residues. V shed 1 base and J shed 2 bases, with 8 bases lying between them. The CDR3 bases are TGTGCCAGCTCACCACGGCCGGAACAAGAGACCCAGTACTTC. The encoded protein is CASSPRPEQETQYF.

CDR3 region: CASLPGLPRMNTEAFF. Here the CDR3 DNA reads TGTGCCAGCCTACCGGGACTCCCACGCATGAACACTGAAGCTTTCTTT. This sequence joins TRBV27 and TRBJ1-1, with TRBD1 as a possible D gene (5 bases). Germline V CDR1 and CDR2: MNHEY, SMNVEV (reference sequence). V dropped 8 bases and J dropped 0 bases, with 19 bases sitting between them. This CDR3 spans 16 amino acids.

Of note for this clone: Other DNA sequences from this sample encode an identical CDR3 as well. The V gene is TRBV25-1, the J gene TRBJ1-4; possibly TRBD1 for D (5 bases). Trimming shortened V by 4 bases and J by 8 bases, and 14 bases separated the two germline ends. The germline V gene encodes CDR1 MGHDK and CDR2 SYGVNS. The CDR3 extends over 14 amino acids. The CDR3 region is CASSVGQGGEKLFF. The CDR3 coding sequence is TGTGCCAGCAGTGTTGGGCAGGGTGGGGAAAAACTGTTTTTT.

The CDR3 loop reads CASSASSYEQYF. CDR3 in DNA: TGCGCCAGCAGCGCCAGCTCCTACGAGCAGTACTTC. The V and J genes are TRBV5-1 and TRBJ2-7; no firm D call. The CDR3 has 12 residues. Germline assignment: CDR1 SGHRS and CDR2 YFSETQ. V was cut by 4 bases and J by 0 bases, with 5 bases left in between.

In DNA form, the CDR3 reads TGTGCCAGTAGTCAGGCGGTCTCCTACGAGCAGTACTTC. Its protein product is CASSQAVSYEQYF. The chain is built from TRBV19 and TRBJ2-7; no clear D gene. CDR3 size: 13 residues. Germline V CDR1 and CDR2: LNHDA, SQIVND (reference sequence). The V end was cut by 5 bases, the J end by 0 bases, with 8 bases between.

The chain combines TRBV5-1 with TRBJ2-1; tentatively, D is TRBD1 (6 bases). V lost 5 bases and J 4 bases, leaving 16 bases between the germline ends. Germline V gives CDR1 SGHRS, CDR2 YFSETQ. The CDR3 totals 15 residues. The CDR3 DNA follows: TGCGCCAGCAGTGAAGACAGGAACATTTACAATGAGCAGTTCTTC. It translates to CASSEDRNIYNEQFF.

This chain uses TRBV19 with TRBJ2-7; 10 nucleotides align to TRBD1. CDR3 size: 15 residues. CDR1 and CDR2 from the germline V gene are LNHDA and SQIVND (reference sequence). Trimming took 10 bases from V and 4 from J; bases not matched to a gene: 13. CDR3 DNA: TGTGCCACCACATCACCGGGACAGGGGAGGTACGAGCAGTACTTC. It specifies CATTSPGQGRYEQYF.

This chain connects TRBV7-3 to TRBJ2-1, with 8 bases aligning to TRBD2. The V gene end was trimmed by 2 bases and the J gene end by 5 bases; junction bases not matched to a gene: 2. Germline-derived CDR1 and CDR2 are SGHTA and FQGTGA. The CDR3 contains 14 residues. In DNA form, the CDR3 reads TGTGCCAGCAGCTTAGCGGGGGGTCACAATGAGCAGTTCTTC. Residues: CASSLAGGHNEQFF.